Presented here are 18 T cell receptor beta chains from one specimen sequenced in a study of identical twins. Via MiXCR, TCRdb re-called the 5' RACE reads, giving one row per CDR3 protein. The table lists 300,000 to 400,000 distinct CDR3 sequences, 10% to 15% of them singletons. These data also featured in a second study, about yellow fever vaccine responses in identical twins.

Sequencing used CD8+ T cells sorted from blood. The source of these receptors is a woman aged 18-29 years in good health.

This clonotype turned up a few times. The V and J genes are TRBV7-3 and TRBJ2-1; 9 bases agree with TRBD1. The CDR3 sequence is 13 residues long. Germline assignment: CDR1 SGHTA and CDR2 FQGTGA. J lost 6 bases, V lost 4 bases, and 1 base had no gene match. The CDR3 nucleotides read TGTGCCAGCAGCTCGACAGGGGGCAATGAGCAGTTCTTC. Protein: CASSSTGGNEQFF.

The chain combines TRBV7-9 with TRBJ2-2; D remains unclear. The CDR3 length is 15 residues. Germline CDR1 and CDR2: SEHNR and FQNEAQ (reference sequence). V lost 3 bases, J lost 7 bases, and 15 bases lay in between. DNA of the CDR3: TGTGCCAGCAGCTTTGAGGTACACTTTTTCGGGGAGCTGTTTTTT. This codes for CASSFEVHFFGELFF.

This clonotype was observed at least ten times. This chain links TRBV4-1 with TRBJ2-7; unclear D gene. The CDR3 contains 14 residues. V lost 0 bases and J 3 bases, leaving 9 bases between the germline ends. Germline CDR1 and CDR2: MGHRA and YSYEKL. CDR3 protein: CASSQDRNSYEQYF. The CDR3 DNA reads as TGCGCCAGCAGCCAAGATCGAAACAGCTACGAGCAGTACTTC.

The rearrangement uses TRBV4-1 and TRBJ2-3, with a possible D match to TRBD1 (6 bases). V lost 1 base and J lost 6, with 8 bases in between. CDR1 is MGHRA and CDR2 is YSYEKL in the germline V gene. CDR3 length equals 13 residues. The CDR3 protein is CASSQVQGDTQYF. DNA for the CDR3: TGCGCCAGCAGCCAAGTCCAGGGGGATACGCAGTATTTT.

This CDR3 reads CATSRDLETEQYF. CDR3 nucleotides: TGTGCCACCAGCAGAGACCTAGAGACAGAGCAGTACTTC. V usage is TRBV15 and J usage is TRBJ2-7; D is uncertain. The germline CDR1 and CDR2 sequences are LNHNV and YYDKDF (reference sequence). The CDR3 sequence is 13 residues long. Between the trimmed V and J ends, which lost 0 bases and 7 bases, there was a span of 10 bases.

Ten or more counts support this clonotype. The rearrangement links TRBV2 to TRBJ1-1, with D unclear. Trimming pared 4 bases from V and 0 bases from J, leaving 18 bases between. The length of the CDR3 is 17 residues. Germline V gene lookup returns CDR1 SNHLY and CDR2 FYNNEI. The CDR3 DNA sequence: TGTGCCAGCAGTGTCCGTGTCACGGACGGGGTGAACACTGAAGCTTTCTTT. It encodes CASSVRVTDGVNTEAFF.

The chain couples TRBV14 to TRBJ2-1; D might be TRBD1 (5 bases). The CDR3 runs to 15 residues. Trimming took off 1 base at V and 8 bases at J, with 15 bases between the two ends. CDR1 SGHDN and CDR2 FVKESK come from the germline V gene. DNA for the CDR3: TGTGCCAGCAGCCAAGCTGACAGTGTTTATTATGAGCAGTTCTTC. Translating it yields CASSQADSVYYEQFF.

In its sample, this clonotype was seen a few times. The chain uses TRBV4-1 and TRBJ2-2, with D unclear. V shed 0 bases and J shed 2 bases, with 10 bases lying between them. Germline V gives CDR1 MGHRA, CDR2 YSYEKL. The CDR3 covers 16 residues. The CDR3 sequence: CASSQDRHRNTGELFF. CDR3 bases: TGCGCCAGCAGCCAAGATCGGCACAGAAACACCGGGGAGCTGTTTTTT.

The rearrangement joins TRBV7-9 to TRBJ1-6, with a weak D call TRBD1 (5 bases). V shed 6 bases and J shed 10 bases, with 16 bases lying between them. This CDR3 region has 14 residues. Germline-derived CDR1 and CDR2 are SEHNR and FQNEAQ (reference sequence). The CDR3 is CASRDQGGRSPLHF. CDR3 coding DNA: TGTGCCAGCAGAGACCAGGGCGGGAGATCACCCCTCCACTTT.

Only a few counts were recorded for this clonotype. V and J are TRBV3-1 and TRBJ2-1, with D perhaps being TRBD1 or TRBD2 (5 bases each). Germline values: CDR1 LGHDT, CDR2 YNNKEL (reference sequence). V shed 2 bases and J shed 14 bases, with 13 bases lying between them. This CDR3 has 12 residues. For the CDR3, the DNA is TGTGCCAGCAGCCAAAACCGGGACCAAGAGTTCTTC. Protein: CASSQNRDQEFF.

This clonotype has ten or more counts. The V call is TRBV7-9, the J call TRBJ2-7; D is perhaps TRBD1 or TRBD2 (5 bases each). CDR1 is SEHNR, CDR2 FQNEAQ, per germline (reference sequence). CDR3 length: 15 amino acids. The V end lost 5 bases, the J end lost 2 bases, and 16 bases lay between the germline ends. The CDR3 loop reads CASSPRAGFTYEQYF. CDR3 nucleotide sequence: TGTGCCAGCAGCCCCAGGGCGGGCTTCACCTACGAGCAGTACTTC.

CDR3: CASSSGQGFEQFF. Here the CDR3 DNA reads TGTGCCAGCAGTTCGGGACAGGGTTTTGAGCAGTTCTTC. The chain links TRBV12-3 or TRBV12-4 to TRBJ2-1; 9 bases map to TRBD1. The CDR3 has 13 amino acids. The J segment lost 9 bases and the V segment lost 4 bases, leaving 4 bases of the junction unmatched.

V usage is TRBV11-2 and J usage is TRBJ1-5; D possibly corresponds to TRBD1 (5 bases). Looked up from germline, CDR1 is SGHAT and CDR2 is FQNNGV. V was cut by 2 bases and J by 0 bases, with 8 bases left in between. The CDR3 consists of 15 residues. CDR3 amino acids: CASSLTGNSNQPQHF. The DNA of the CDR3 is TGTGCCAGCAGCTTAACAGGCAATAGCAATCAGCCCCAGCATTTT. The complete variable domain, with remaining parts taken from reference TRBV11-2 and TRBJ1-5, reads EAGVAQSPRYKIIEKRQSVAFWCNPISGHATLYWYQQILGQGPKLLIQFQNNGVVDDSQLPKDRFSAERLKGVDSTLKIQPAKLEDSAVYLCASSLTGNSNQPQHFGDGTRLSIL.

The sample holds a few counts of this clonotype. This chain uses TRBV20-1 with TRBJ1-6, with no clear D. Germline CDR1 reads DFQATT; CDR2 reads SNEGSKA (reference sequence). The CDR3 length is 15 residues. The ends were cut back, 3 bases at V and 0 bases at J, with 9 bases in the middle. The CDR3 region has the DNA TGCAGTGCTAGCTCAGCCTCCTCCTATAATTCACCCCTCCACTTT. As protein: CSASSASSYNSPLHF.

This clonotype was counted only a few times. The rearrangement joins TRBV20-1 to TRBJ2-3; 11 bases are a match to TRBD2. Trimming took 0 bases from V and 0 from J; bases not matched to a gene: 8. Germline V gene data show CDR1 as DFQATT and CDR2 as SNEGSKA (reference sequence). CDR3 length: 18 amino acids. The CDR3 sequence: CSARDETSGISSTDTQYF. The CDR3 region has the DNA TGCAGTGCTAGAGATGAGACTAGCGGGATTTCGAGCACAGATACGCAGTATTTT.

In its sample, this clonotype was seen a few times. The chain employs TRBV6-5 and TRBJ2-1; 7 bases are a match to TRBD2. This CDR3 has 15 residues. J lost 5 bases, V lost 0 bases, and 4 bases had no gene match. Germline V gives CDR1 MNHEY, CDR2 SVGAGI. The CDR3 sequence: CASSYSTSSNNEQFF. In DNA, the CDR3 is TGTGCCAGCAGTTACTCGACTAGCTCTAACAATGAGCAGTTCTTC.

This clonotype has more than one count but fewer than ten. This rearrangement joins TRBV5-6 to TRBJ2-1; D may correspond to TRBD1 or TRBD2 (6 bases each). Looked up from germline, CDR1 is SGHDT and CDR2 is YYEEEE. The CDR3 is 16 residues long. Trimming left V 2 bases short and J 2 bases short, with 14 bases between. The CDR3 spells CASSFNGGFAYNEQFF. DNA of the CDR3: TGTGCCAGCAGCTTCAACGGGGGCTTCGCCTACAATGAGCAGTTCTTC.

This clonotype showed up just a few times. This chain uses TRBV5-1 with TRBJ1-1; D is unclear. Germline lookup yields CDR1 SGHRS and CDR2 YFSETQ. V lost 0 bases to trimming and J lost 11 bases, with 8 bases between them. This CDR3 is 11 amino acids long. For the CDR3, the DNA is TGCGCCAGCAGCTTGGGGAATTTGGCTTTCTTT. Translation: CASSLGNLAFF.